The rows below give T cell receptor beta chains drawn from one sample of a study of blood T cell repertoires in COVID-19. The table came from immunoSEQ multiplex PCR; TCRdb's copy has only in-frame clones and leaves some out. Found here are approximately 25,000 clones, 60% to 75% of them singletons; the top ten hold approximately 7%. The sequenced material came from peripheral blood. These receptors were collected from a man aged 50-59 years with COVID-19, enrolled during active disease. The conserved cysteine and the conserved F or W are not part of the CDR3 here.

v_call	j_call	cdr3_aa
TRBV7-3	TRBJ1-3	ASSLQGLGGNTIY
TRBV5-5	TRBJ2-1	ASSSLNSNEQF
TRBV24-1	TRBJ1-1	ATSGDSLEAF
TRBV3-1/TRBV3-2	TRBJ2-1	ASSQQALGNEQF
TRBV5-6	TRBJ2-5	ASSLVWSGRVSQETQY
TRBV7-9	TRBJ1-1	ASSSQTETEAF
TRBV7-9	TRBJ1-2	ASSLGGQSYGYT
TRBV18	TRBJ1-1	ASSRAGQIANTEAF
TRBV30	TRBJ1-2	AWGQGAGYT
TRBV5-1	TRBJ2-1	ASSPSGGARLNEQF
TRBV6-5	TRBJ1-2	ASSYSTIGIYGYT
TRBV10-3	TRBJ2-2	ATTLALAGELF
TRBV10-3	TRBJ2-5	AISEGALRRETQY
TRBV24-1	TRBJ2-5	ATSDRGLAGDGETQY
TRBV6-5	TRBJ1-4	ASRDRGLEKLF
TRBV18	TRBJ2-1	ASSPLAGSYNEQF
TRBV5-1	TRBJ1-6	ASRPAGASGNSPLH
TRBV3-1/TRBV3-2	TRBJ2-7	ASSQQQGAGEQY
TRBV6-1	TRBJ1-2	ASSEGGGWGIYGYT
TRBV24-1	TRBJ2-3	ATSDSFGLTDTQY
TRBV18	TRBJ1-5	ASSHRQAVNQPQH
TRBV3-1/TRBV3-2	TRBJ2-7	ASSHSTYEQY
TRBV19	TRBJ1-1	ASRVGGRGGEAF
TRBV3-1/TRBV3-2	TRBJ2-3	ASSTLLGSTDTQY
TRBV2	TRBJ1-2	ASSVSGYNGYT
TRBV6-5	TRBJ1-1	ASSYDARPLMRAAF
TRBV5-6	TRBJ1-3	ASSQGQPGNTIY
TRBV19	TRBJ1-1	ASEGQGGPNTEAF
TRBV4-2	TRBJ1-1	ASSQDFGQDTEAF
TRBV11-2	TRBJ2-5	ASSLGEARRQETQY
TRBV30	TRBJ1-5	AWSTQGYGNQPQH
TRBV27	TRBJ2-2	ASSLYQGGTGELF
TRBV11-2	TRBJ1-2	ASSSDRAGYT
TRBV5-5	TRBJ1-2	ASSLGQGNYGYT
TRBV19	TRBJ2-3	ASSISSRNTDTQY
TRBV6-1	TRBJ2-6	ASSEGTALSGANVLT
TRBV6-1	TRBJ2-1	ASSEPTSGHSYNEQF
TRBV3-1/TRBV3-2	TRBJ2-1	ASSAPLMGAGNEQF
TRBV2	TRBJ2-1	ASSLASGGGEQF
TRBV3-1/TRBV3-2	TRBJ2-5	ASSQEAGDGETQY
TRBV5-1	TRBJ1-6	ASSFLDGDNSPLH
TRBV5-1	TRBJ1-4	ASSLAGQRLEEKLF
TRBV19	TRBJ2-7	ASRQGGTYEQY
TRBV10-3	TRBJ1-1	AISESSRGVEAF
TRBV5-4	TRBJ2-1	ASSLSLRAGGYNEQF
TRBV5-1	TRBJ2-7	ASSWSEGAREQY
TRBV28	TRBJ1-1	ASKTGAAEAF
TRBV5-6	TRBJ2-1	ASSLGRGYNEQF
TRBV18	TRBJ2-6	ASSPQGGSGANVLT
TRBV21-1	TRBJ2-7	ASSKGQGSYEQY
TRBV28	TRBJ2-7	ASSNGPSPYEQY
TRBV10-3	TRBJ1-2	AISERLLGHLERGYT
TRBV4-1	TRBJ1-2	ASSHPLGQGGEYGYT
TRBV5-1	TRBJ2-7	ASSLGGTSISEQY
TRBV4-1	TRBJ2-1	ASSQRQGVYNEQF
TRBV5-5	TRBJ2-7	ASSVGTGGLEQY
TRBV2	TRBJ2-5	ASRADRSGGETQY
TRBV6-2/TRBV6-3	TRBJ2-5	ASSRGSQETQY
TRBV14	TRBJ2-1	ASSSGGIYNEQF
TRBV7-8	TRBJ2-3	ASSSNRDRGHTQY